Below, 24 T cell receptor beta chains from the same sample are listed, as sequenced in a study of T-cell memory formation after mild COVID-19. One entry per CDR3 protein, called by TCRdb with MiXCR from the 5' RACE reads. This repertoire shows some 180,000 distinct CDR3 sequences, 10% to 15% found once; its top ten account for approximately 3.3%. The sequenced sample consisted of PBMCs or a T cell subset sorted from them (not recorded which). The receptors stem from a man between 18 and 29 years old who had mild COVID-19 (a few samples of this study predate the infection). Cell type and time point are not known.

The gene calls are TRBV6-2 or TRBV6-3 and TRBJ2-7; no firm D call. The CDR3 has 14 amino acids. V lost 5 bases and J lost 5, with 16 bases in between. Looked up from germline, CDR1 is MNHEY and CDR2 is SVGEGT. The CDR3 DNA is TGTGCCAGCAGTCACCATGATAGTTCTGACGAGCAGTACGTC. Translated: CASSHHDSSDEQYV.

This clonotype was observed many times. In nucleotides, the CDR3 is TGTGCCAGCAGCTACCACGCAGATACGCAGTATTTT. Protein: CASSYHADTQYF. The chain combines TRBV7-2 with TRBJ2-3; D remains ambiguous. The CDR3 totals 12 residues. CDR1 and CDR2 from the germline V gene are SGHTA and FQGNSA. The V end was cut by 4 bases, the J end by 4 bases, with 6 bases between.

The gene calls are TRBV29-1 and TRBJ2-3; a weak D match, TRBD2 (5 bases). V dropped 3 bases and J dropped 4 bases, with 11 bases sitting between them. The CDR3 spans 13 residues. Germline V gene data show CDR1 as SQVTM and CDR2 as ANQGSEA. CDR3 in amino acids: CSVEELAADTQYF. The CDR3 DNA follows: TGCAGCGTTGAGGAGCTAGCAGCAGATACGCAGTATTTT.

This clonotype occurred a few times. The chain uses TRBV5-1 and TRBJ2-7; tentatively, D is TRBD1 (6 bases). Trimming pared 4 bases from V and 2 bases from J, leaving 10 bases between. Germline CDR1 is SGHRS and CDR2 is YFSETQ. The CDR3 is made up of 13 amino acids. The CDR3 reads CASSVGTTYEQYF. In DNA, the CDR3 is TGCGCCAGCAGCGTGGGGACAACCTACGAGCAGTACTTC. Combining the CDR3 with reference TRBV5-1 and TRBJ2-7 gives the whole variable domain KAGVTQTPRYLIKTRGQQVTLSCSPISGHRSVSWYQQTPGQGLQFLFEYFSETQRNKGNFPGRFSGRQFSNSRSEMNVSTLELGDSALYLCASSVGTTYEQYFGPGTRLTVT.

This clonotype came up a few times. CDR3 loop: CASRAHWDRGPYTF. The CDR3 bases are TGTGCCAGCAGGGCCCACTGGGACAGAGGACCATACACCTTC. The rearrangement joins TRBV6-1 to TRBJ1-2; 7 nucleotides align to TRBD1. The CDR3 consists of 14 residues. CDR1 and CDR2 from the germline V gene are MNHNS and SASEGT. Trimming at V came to 6 bases and at J to 11 bases, leaving 15 bases not matched to a gene.

This clonotype has more than one count but fewer than ten. This chain uses TRBV5-5 with TRBJ1-1; TRBD1 agrees at 7 bases. Germline V CDR1 and CDR2: SGHKS, YYEKEE (reference sequence). Unmatched junction bases numbered 6, after V lost 4 bases and J lost 0 bases. The CDR3 has 15 residues. The CDR3 protein is CASSRETGMNTEAFF. The CDR3 DNA sequence: TGTGCCAGCAGCCGAGAGACAGGGATGAACACTGAAGCTTTCTTT.

The J gene is TRBJ2-3, the V gene TRBV3-1; the D call may be TRBD1 or TRBD2 (5 bases each). The CDR3 is 11 residues long. V lost 1 base, J lost 13 bases, and 9 bases lay in between. Germline CDR1 and CDR2: LGHDT and YNNKEL (reference sequence). In DNA form, the CDR3 reads TGTGCCAGCAGCCAAGGGTGGGGGAAGTATTTT. Its translation: CASSQGWGKYF.

This clonotype has a count of ten or more. The rearrangement uses TRBV7-6 and TRBJ1-2; TRBD1 matches at 11 bases. The J segment lost 11 bases and the V segment lost 5 bases, leaving 10 bases of the junction unmatched. Germline CDR1 is SGHVS and CDR2 is FNYEAQ. The CDR3 is 14 residues long. The chain's CDR3 is CASSLLAGQGVYTF. The CDR3 nucleotides read TGTGCCAGCAGCCTACTTGCGGGACAGGGGGTTTACACCTTC.

CDR3 sequence: CASSPSTSTDTQYF. Written as DNA, the CDR3 is TGTGCCAGCAGCCCTTCCACTAGCACAGATACGCAGTATTTT. V usage is TRBV7-6 and J usage is TRBJ2-3; D ambiguous. Germline values: CDR1 SGHVS, CDR2 FNYEAQ. This CDR3 contains 14 residues. With 5 bases removed from V and 0 bases from J, the gap between germline ends came to 9 bases. Variable domain in full (rest from reference TRBV7-6 and TRBJ2-3): GAGVSQSPRYKVTKRGQDVALRCDPISGHVSLYWYRQALGQGPEFLTYFNYEAQQDKSGLPNDRFSAERPEGSISTLTIQRTEQRDSAMYRCASSPSTSTDTQYFGPGTRLTVL.

The chain combines TRBV12-3 or TRBV12-4 with TRBJ1-4, with D unclear. V lost 7 bases to trimming and J lost 9 bases, with 9 bases between them. CDR3 length: 11 residues. CDR3 region: CASTPGQKLFF. DNA for the CDR3: TGTGCCAGCACCCCCGGGCAAAAACTGTTTTTT.

The table lists this clonotype with a few counts. The chain combines TRBV5-1 with TRBJ2-3; TRBD2 is a possible D gene (5 bases). V was shortened by 0 bases and J by 3 bases, with 14 bases between the two germline ends. Germline assignment: CDR1 SGHRS and CDR2 YFSETQ. The CDR3 runs 16 residues. The CDR3 loop is CASSLGPGMVTDTQYF. The CDR3 DNA follows: TGCGCCAGCAGCTTGGGTCCGGGGATGGTAACAGATACGCAGTATTTT.

In this sample, this clonotype turned up a few times. J is TRBJ2-5 and V is TRBV18; possible D gene TRBD2, 5 bases. V lost 5 bases and J 1 base, leaving 11 bases between the germline ends. Germline V gives CDR1 KGHSH, CDR2 LQKENI. This CDR3 contains 14 residues. The CDR3: CASSLGLTQETQYF. CDR3 in DNA: TGTGCCAGCTCATTAGGACTCACCCAAGAGACCCAGTACTTC.

The genes are TRBV4-3 and TRBJ2-1, with 11 bases lining up with TRBD2. V shed 1 base and J 10 bases; nucleotides not matched to a gene: 6. The V gene's germline CDR1 is LGHNA and CDR2 YSLEER. The CDR3 totals 15 residues. The CDR3 DNA is TGCGCCAGCAGCCAAGTAGTCCTAGCGGGGGGCGAGCAGTTCTTC. This sequence encodes CASSQVVLAGGEQFF.

This clonotype was found a few times. V is TRBV2 and J is TRBJ2-7; TRBD2 matches 11 bases. The ends lost 1 base at V and 5 bases at J; junction bases unmatched: 7. The germline CDR1 and CDR2 sequences are SNHLY and FYNNEI. The CDR3 is made up of 16 amino acids. The CDR3 spells CASSEGKRSGGDEQYV. The CDR3 DNA sequence: TGTGCCAGCAGTGAAGGAAAACGTAGCGGGGGGGACGAGCAGTACGTC.

This clonotype has a count of ten or more. This chain joins TRBV12-3 or TRBV12-4 and TRBJ2-3, with D possibly TRBD1 on 6 matching bases. V lost 3 bases to trimming and J lost 5 bases, with 12 bases between them. This CDR3 has 14 amino acids. The CDR3 loop is CASSFRLGGDTQYF. The CDR3 DNA reads as TGTGCCAGCAGTTTTCGCCTAGGGGGAGATACGCAGTATTTT.

The J gene is TRBJ2-7, the V gene TRBV28, with D perhaps matching TRBD1 (6 bases). V gave up 4 bases and J gave up 1 base, with 8 bases separating them. The length of the CDR3 is 13 residues. Germline lookup yields CDR1 MDHEN and CDR2 SYDVKM. The CDR3 protein is CASSSGQSYEQYV. The CDR3 DNA reads TGTGCCAGCAGTTCCGGACAGTCCTACGAGCAGTACGTC.

V and J are TRBV15 and TRBJ2-1; the D call may be TRBD1 or TRBD2 (5 bases each). V lost 1 base to trimming and J lost 6 bases, with 10 bases between them. The CDR3 totals 14 residues. Germline V lookup: CDR1 LNHNV, CDR2 YYDKDF (reference sequence). The CDR3 DNA sequence: TGTGCCACCAGCAGAGTAGGGGCGGGCAATGAGCAGTTCTTC. Its translation is CATSRVGAGNEQFF.

The V call is TRBV7-8, the J call TRBJ1-3, with D tentatively TRBD1 (6 bases). The germline gives CDR1 SGHVS, CDR2 FQNEAQ. The CDR3 runs to 19 residues. The ends were cut back, 5 bases at V and 0 bases at J, with 23 bases in the middle. CDR3 coding DNA: TGTGCCAGCAGCACCTCGGGACACAGGACAGCATACTCTGGAAACACCATATATTTT. It is translated as CASSTSGHRTAYSGNTIYF.

CDR3 protein: CASSPGSGTGGTEAFF. CDR3 nucleotides: TGCGCCAGCAGCCCTGGGTCCGGGACAGGGGGCACTGAAGCTTTCTTT. The chain links TRBV5-1 to TRBJ1-1, with 11 bases fitting TRBD1. The CDR3 contains 16 residues. Germline V gene sequence: CDR1 SGHRS, CDR2 YFSETQ. J lost 4 bases, V lost 4 bases, and 9 bases had no gene match.

This clonotype showed up just a few times. The V call is TRBV12-3 or TRBV12-4, the J call TRBJ1-6; D is uncertain. The CDR3 is 14 residues long. Trimming stripped 6 bases from V and 0 bases from J, with 6 bases between. The CDR3 loop is CASRASSYNSPLHF. CDR3 coding DNA: TGTGCCAGCAGAGCTAGCTCCTATAATTCACCCCTCCACTTT.

This chain connects TRBV5-1 to TRBJ1-1; a possible D gene is TRBD1 (5 bases). Per the germline V gene, CDR1 is SGHRS and CDR2 is YFSETQ. Trimming removed 2 bases from V and 11 bases from J, with 16 bases in between. This CDR3 is built from 13 residues. The chain's CDR3 is CASSFGQGNRAFF. Written as DNA, the CDR3 is TGCGCCAGCAGCTTCGGGCAGGGTAATCGGGCTTTCTTT. Using reference TRBV5-1 and TRBJ1-1 for the parts outside the CDR3, the full variable domain is KAGVTQTPRYLIKTRGQQVTLSCSPISGHRSVSWYQQTPGQGLQFLFEYFSETQRNKGNFPGRFSGRQFSNSRSEMNVSTLELGDSALYLCASSFGQGNRAFFGQGTRLTVV.

This clonotype has more than one count but fewer than ten. The chain combines TRBV5-1 with TRBJ2-7, with 7 bases lining up with TRBD1. Trimming removed 5 bases from V and 5 bases from J; junction bases left unmatched: 13. CDR1 is SGHRS, CDR2 YFSETQ, per germline. There are 15 residues in the CDR3. DNA of the CDR3: TGCGCCAGCAGAAGTCCCGGGACAGTAAACGACGAGCAGTACTTC. The encoded protein is CASRSPGTVNDEQYF.

The CDR3 DNA sequence: TGTGCCAGCAGTTTTACAGGGGCCAGACCCACCTATAATTCACCCCTCCACTTT. Its protein is CASSFTGARPTYNSPLHF. This chain uses TRBV6-5 with TRBJ1-6; the match to TRBD1 covers 7 bases. V trimming: 4 bases; J trimming: 2 bases; junction bases outside the gene matches: 11. CDR3 size: 18 residues. Germline lookup yields CDR1 MNHEY and CDR2 SVGAGI.

This clonotype appeared a few times. The chain links TRBV7-2 to TRBJ1-2; maybe TRBD1 (5 bases). CDR3 length: 15 residues. From germline, CDR1 is SGHTA and CDR2 FQGNSA. V dropped 1 base and J dropped 8 bases, with 17 bases sitting between them. The DNA of the CDR3 is TGTGCCAGCAGCTTAGGGGGCAACCGGGCGGGCGGCTACACCTTC. Translating it yields CASSLGGNRAGGYTF.